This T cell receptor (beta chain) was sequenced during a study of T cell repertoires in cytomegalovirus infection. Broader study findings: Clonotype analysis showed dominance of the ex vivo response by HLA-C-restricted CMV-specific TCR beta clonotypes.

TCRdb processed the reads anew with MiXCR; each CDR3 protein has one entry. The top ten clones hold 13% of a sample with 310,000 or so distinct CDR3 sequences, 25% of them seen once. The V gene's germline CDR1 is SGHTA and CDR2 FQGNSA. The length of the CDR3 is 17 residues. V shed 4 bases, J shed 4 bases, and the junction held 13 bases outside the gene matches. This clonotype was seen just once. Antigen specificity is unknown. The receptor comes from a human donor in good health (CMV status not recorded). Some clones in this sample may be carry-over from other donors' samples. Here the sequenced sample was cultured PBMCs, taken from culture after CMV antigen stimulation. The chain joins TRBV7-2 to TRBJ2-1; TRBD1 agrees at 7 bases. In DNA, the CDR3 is TGTGCCAGCAGCTCCCCAAGAAGACAGGGTATATACAATGAGCAGTTCTTC. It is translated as CASSSPRRQGIYNEQFF. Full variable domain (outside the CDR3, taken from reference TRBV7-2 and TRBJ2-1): GAGVSQSPSNKVTEKGKDVELRCDPISGHTALYWYRQSLGQGLEFLIYFQGNSAPDKSGLPSDRFSAERTGGSVSTLTIQRTQQEDSAVYLCASSSPRRQGIYNEQFFGPGTRLTVL.